This is a list of T cell receptor beta chains from one sample in a study of lymphopenia after photon versus proton radiotherapy. The protocol was immunoSEQ multiplex PCR, while the TCRdb copy is restricted to in-frame clones and leaves out a portion. The sample has 25,000 to 30,000 clones; over 75% are singletons. Sample: peripheral blood, taken from a patient treated with photon-based radiotherapy. These receptors were collected from a man aged 50 to 59 with gastric cancer. CDR3s include the opening cysteine and the closing phenylalanine or tryptophan. Fields, in order: clone size, V gene, J gene, D gene, CDR3 protein, CDR3 DNA. D genes are given only for firm matches. Part of the rows lack a size; the others show once, few, many or a class for expanded clones.

>NA|TRBV5-1|TRBJ1-1|NA
CASSFLSNPNTEAFF
TGCGCCAGCAGCTTTTTATCGAATCCGAACACTGAAGCTTTCTTT
>NA|TRBV5-1|TRBJ1-1|TRBD1
CASSYGGGEVAFF
TGCGCCAGCAGCTACGGAGGGGGCGAAGTGGCTTTCTTT
>few|TRBV4-2|TRBJ1-1|NA
CASSFRGFNTEAFF
TGTGCCAGCAGCTTTCGGGGTTTCAACACTGAAGCTTTCTTT
>NA|TRBV12-5|TRBJ2-1|NA
CASGLGYGDNEQFF
TGTGCTAGTGGTTTGGGTTACGGGGACAATGAGCAGTTCTTC
>NA|TRBV5-4|TRBJ1-3|NA
CASSLSAGFSGNTIYF
TGTGCCAGCAGCTTGTCCGCAGGCTTCTCTGGAAACACCATATATTTT
>NA|TRBV7-6|TRBJ2-2|NA
CASLPVNTGELFF
TGTGCCAGTCTCCCAGTGAACACCGGGGAGCTGTTTTTT
>NA|TRBV7-2|TRBJ2-3|NA
CASSFDRRTLSSTDTQYF
TGTGCCAGCAGCTTCGACAGGAGGACTTTATCTAGCACAGATACGCAGTATTTT
>NA|TRBV5-6|TRBJ2-7|NA
CASSLPGGNEQYF
TGTGCCAGCAGCCTTCCGGGGGGCAACGAGCAGTACTTC
>once|TRBV19|TRBJ2-1|NA
CASSIDRVGVSNEQFF
TGTGCCAGTAGTATAGACAGGGTGGGAGTAAGCAATGAGCAGTTCTTC
>NA|TRBV5-1|TRBJ1-1|TRBD1
CASSLGQGAFTEAFF
TGCGCCAGCAGCTTGGGACAGGGGGCGTTTACTGAAGCTTTCTTT
>once|TRBV5-6|TRBJ1-5|NA
CASSLWWGNQPQHF
TGTGCCAGCAGCTTGTGGTGGGGCAATCAGCCCCAGCATTTT
>NA|TRBV19|TRBJ1-1|NA
CASTNRVMTNTEAFF
TGTGCCAGTACAAACAGGGTTATGACGAACACTGAAGCTTTCTTT
>NA|TRBV5-1|TRBJ2-5|NA
CASRIRGSETQYF
TGCGCCAGCCGAATCAGGGGATCCGAGACCCAGTACTTC
>NA|TRBV6-1|TRBJ2-2|TRBD2
CATLTSGGTGELFF
TGTGCCACCCTAACTAGCGGGGGCACCGGGGAGCTGTTTTTT
>NA|TRBV6-6|TRBJ2-1|TRBD2
CATWGGWYEQFF
TGTGCCACCTGGGGAGGGTGGTATGAGCAGTTCTTC
>NA|TRBV19|TRBJ1-5|TRBD1
CASSILGQPLGLSNQPQHF
TGTGCCAGTAGTATCCTGGGACAGCCCTTAGGACTTAGCAATCAGCCCCAGCATTTT
>NA|TRBV4-1|TRBJ1-5|NA
CASSHGRNQPQHF
TGCGCCAGCAGCCATGGACGGAATCAGCCCCAGCATTTT
>few|TRBV30|TRBJ1-2|NA
CAWSTSSYGYTF
TGTGCCTGGAGCACATCGAGCTATGGCTACACCTTC
>NA|TRBV2|TRBJ2-5|TRBD1
CASTRDRGRETQYF
TGTGCCAGCACGCGGGACAGGGGGCGAGAGACCCAGTACTTC
>NA|TRBV5-6|TRBJ1-6|NA
CASSHRVNSPLHF
TGTGCCAGCAGCCACAGGGTTAATTCACCCCTCCACTTT
>NA|TRBV27|TRBJ1-2|TRBD1
CASSSTGGLYTF
TGTGCCAGCAGTTCCACAGGGGGCCTCTACACCTTC
>NA|TRBV30|TRBJ2-5|NA
CAWTDWQSYQETQYF
TGTGCCTGGACTGATTGGCAGAGTTACCAAGAGACCCAGTACTTC
>NA|TRBV14|TRBJ1-6|TRBD1
CASSLPGQGTSLHF
TGTGCCAGCAGCCTTCCGGGACAGGGGACTTCCCTCCACTTT
>few|TRBV15|TRBJ2-3|NA
CATSSSRGGASTDTQYF
TGTGCCACCAGCAGCAGTAGGGGGGGGGCTAGCACAGATACGCAGTATTTT
>NA|TRBV9|TRBJ1-2|NA
CASSVAQMGPGGYTF
TGTGCCAGCAGCGTAGCTCAGATGGGACCTGGCGGCTACACCTTC
>NA|TRBV15|TRBJ1-5|NA
CATSSRLQTDNQPQHF
TGTGCCACCAGCTCCAGGCTCCAAACTGACAATCAGCCCCAGCATTTT
>NA|TRBV2|TRBJ1-2|NA
CASSGRGPYGYTF
TGTGCCAGCAGTGGGAGGGGACCATATGGCTACACCTTC
>NA|TRBV18|TRBJ2-2|NA
CASSPSQAGPTGELFF
TGTGCCAGCTCACCATCCCAAGCGGGCCCCACCGGGGAGCTGTTTTTT
>NA|TRBV5-6|TRBJ1-6|NA
CASKPGSNSPLHF
TGTGCCAGCAAGCCTGGGAGTAATTCACCCCTCCACTTT
>NA|TRBV30|TRBJ1-3|NA
CAWSPPGHSGNTIYF
TGTGCCTGGAGCCCCCCGGGCCACTCTGGAAACACCATATATTTT
>NA|TRBV6-1|TRBJ1-2|TRBD1
CASSETQGDYGYTF
TGTGCCAGCAGTGAAACACAGGGGGACTATGGCTACACCTTC
>NA|TRBV7-2|TRBJ2-5|NA
CASSLRGETQYF
TGTGCCAGCAGCTTGCGAGGAGAGACCCAGTACTTC
>NA|TRBV18|TRBJ2-7|NA
CASSPQAGTWGYEQYF
TGTGCCAGCTCACCGCAAGCCGGGACATGGGGCTACGAGCAGTACTTC
>NA|TRBV19|TRBJ1-3|NA
CASSSAWGNTIYF
TGTGCCAGTAGCTCCGCGTGGGGAAACACCATATATTTT
>NA|TRBV6-5|TRBJ1-2|NA
CASRSDQGYGYTF
TGTGCCAGCAGATCAGATCAGGGGTATGGCTACACCTTC
>NA|TRBV30|TRBJ2-6|NA
CAWSGGFWANVLTF
TGTGCCTGGAGTGGTGGGTTCTGGGCCAACGTCCTGACTTTC
>NA|TRBV10-3|TRBJ1-2|NA
CAIKGPDNYGYTF
TGTGCCATCAAGGGGCCTGATAACTATGGCTACACCTTC